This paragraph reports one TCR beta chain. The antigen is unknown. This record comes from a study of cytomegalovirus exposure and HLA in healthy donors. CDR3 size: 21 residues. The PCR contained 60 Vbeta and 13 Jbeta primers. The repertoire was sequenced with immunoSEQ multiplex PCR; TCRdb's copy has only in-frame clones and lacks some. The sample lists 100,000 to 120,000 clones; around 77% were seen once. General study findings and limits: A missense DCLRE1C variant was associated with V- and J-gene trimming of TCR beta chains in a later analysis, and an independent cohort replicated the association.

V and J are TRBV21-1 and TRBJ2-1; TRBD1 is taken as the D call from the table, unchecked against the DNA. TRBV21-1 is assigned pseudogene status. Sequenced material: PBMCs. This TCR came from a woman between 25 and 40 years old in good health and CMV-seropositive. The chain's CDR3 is CASSKGVISTGSSGVGNEQFF. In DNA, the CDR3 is TGTGCCAGCAGCAAAGGGGTTATATCGACAGGTTCTAGTGGGGTCGGGAATGAGCAGTTCTTC.